This T cell receptor beta chain was obtained from a study of metastatic and nonmetastatic thyroid tumors. TCRdb ran MiXCR on the PCR reads. Of about 22,000 clones in the sample, more than 20% were seen once. This clone is medium-sized (0.01 to 0.1%) by share. The CDR3 runs 15 residues. V was trimmed by 1 base and J by 3 bases, leaving 15 bases between them. Germline CDR1 reads GTSNPN; CDR2 reads SVGIG (reference sequence). Thyroid surgery had not been preceded by any treatment in any patient. Sequenced material: blood. This sequence joins TRBV30 and TRBJ1-1; D possibly corresponds to TRBD1 (6 bases). The receptor's source is a male donor with papillary thyroid cancer or a benign thyroid nodule (not recorded which). Some clones in this sample may be carry-over from other donors' samples. The chain's CDR3 is CAWSDLQGADTEAFF. The CDR3 DNA sequence: TGTGCCTGGAGTGACCTACAGGGAGCGGACACTGAAGCTTTCTTT. Complete variable domain (other parts from reference TRBV30 and TRBJ1-1): SQTIHQWPATLVQPVGSPLSLECTVEGTSNPNLYWYRQAAGRGLQLLFYSVGIGQISSEVPQNLSASRPQDRQFILSSKKLLLSDSGFYLCAWSDLQGADTEAFFGQGTRLTVV.